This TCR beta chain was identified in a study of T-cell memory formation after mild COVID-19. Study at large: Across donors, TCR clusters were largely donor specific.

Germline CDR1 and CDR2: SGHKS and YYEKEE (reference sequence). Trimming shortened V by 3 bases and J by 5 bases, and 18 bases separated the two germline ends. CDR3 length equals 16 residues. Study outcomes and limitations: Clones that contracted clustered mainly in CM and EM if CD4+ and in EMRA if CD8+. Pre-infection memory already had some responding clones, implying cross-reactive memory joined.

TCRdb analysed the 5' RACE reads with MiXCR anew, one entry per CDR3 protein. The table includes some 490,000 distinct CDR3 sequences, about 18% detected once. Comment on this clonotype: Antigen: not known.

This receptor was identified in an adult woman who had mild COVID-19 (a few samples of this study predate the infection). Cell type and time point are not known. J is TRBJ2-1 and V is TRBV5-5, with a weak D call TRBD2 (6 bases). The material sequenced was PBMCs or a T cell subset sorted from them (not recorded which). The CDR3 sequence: CASSWRLAGTNNEQFF. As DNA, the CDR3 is TGTGCCAGCAGCTGGAGGTTGGCGGGGACGAACAATGAGCAGTTCTTC.